This T cell receptor (beta chain) derives from a study of CD8+CD57+ T cells in acquired aplastic anemia. Looking at the study overall: Sorting CD4+ and CD8+ cells gave DNA averaging roughly 3.5 ug.

The germline gives CDR1 SGHTA, CDR2 FQGNSA. V was shortened by 4 bases and J by 5 bases, with 19 bases between the two germline ends. CDR3 length: 16 residues. In its sample, this clonotype was seen many times. The template for TCR beta VDJ and CDR3 sequence profiling was genomic DNA. Each CDR3 protein gets one entry after TCRdb re-called the reads with MiXCR. The sample comprises around 140,000 distinct CDR3 sequences, roughly 40% of which are singletons, and under 9% rests with the top ten. The chain is built from TRBV7-2 and TRBJ2-3; D possibly corresponds to TRBD1 (5 bases). This receptor was identified in a human donor in good health, serving as a control. The material sequenced was sorted CD4+, CD8+, or CD8+CD57+ T cells (not recorded which) from PBMCs. The DNA for the CDR3 is TGTGCCAGCAGCTACGTTTCGATGGGCACAGGAGATACGCAGTATTTT. It translates to CASSYVSMGTGDTQYF.